The count of the clone carrying this T cell receptor (beta chain) is one. As yet, its antigen is unknown. Between the mid-2010s and the late 2010s, patients underwent resection in Japan or China. Repertoires were generated with immunoSEQ multiplex PCR, while TCRdb's copy carries only in-frame clones and drops some. The table records several thousand clones, roughly 88% of them present only once. This entry belongs to a study of immune evolution from preneoplasia to lung adenocarcinoma. Study outcomes and limitations: Normal lung had the highest top T cell clone frequencies.

This clonotype originated in a person aged 65-85 years with lung adenocarcinoma. The sample comprised FFPE minimally invasive lung adenocarcinoma tissue.

CDR3 sequence reads: CATGVGPTQAQYF. CDR3 DNA: TGTGCCACAGGGGTTGGGCCGACTCAGGCCCAGTACTTC. This chain joins TRBV10-3 and TRBJ2-5; possible D gene TRBD1, 6 bases. The CDR3 is made up of 13 amino acids. Germline CDR1 and CDR2: ENHRY and SYGVKD. Trimming stripped 10 bases from V and 9 bases from J, with 21 bases between.